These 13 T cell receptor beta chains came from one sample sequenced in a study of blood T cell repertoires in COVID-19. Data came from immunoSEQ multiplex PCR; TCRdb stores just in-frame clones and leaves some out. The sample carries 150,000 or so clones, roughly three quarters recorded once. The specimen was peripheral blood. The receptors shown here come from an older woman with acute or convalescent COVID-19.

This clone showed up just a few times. The CDR3 nucleotides are TGTGCCAGCTCACCGAAGGGGTTTGGCTACACCTTC. It encodes CASSPKGFGYTF. The chain has TRBV18 and TRBJ1-2; possible D gene TRBD1, 5 bases. The V and J ends lost 3 bases and 7 bases respectively, with 9 bases between them. Germline V lookup: CDR1 KGHSH, CDR2 LQKENI. This CDR3 has 12 residues.

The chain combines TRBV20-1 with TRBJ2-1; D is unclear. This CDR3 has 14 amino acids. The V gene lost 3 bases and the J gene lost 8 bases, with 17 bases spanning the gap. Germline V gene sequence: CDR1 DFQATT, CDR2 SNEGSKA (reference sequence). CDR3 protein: CSASPLERYDEQFF. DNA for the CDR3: TGCAGTGCTAGTCCCTTGGAGAGGTATGATGAGCAGTTCTTC.

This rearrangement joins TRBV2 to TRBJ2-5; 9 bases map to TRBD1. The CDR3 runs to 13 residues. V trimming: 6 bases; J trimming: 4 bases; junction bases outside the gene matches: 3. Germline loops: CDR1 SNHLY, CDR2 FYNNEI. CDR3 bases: TGTGCCAGCAGCTCGGGACAGGGAGAGACCCAGTACTTC. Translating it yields CASSSGQGETQYF.

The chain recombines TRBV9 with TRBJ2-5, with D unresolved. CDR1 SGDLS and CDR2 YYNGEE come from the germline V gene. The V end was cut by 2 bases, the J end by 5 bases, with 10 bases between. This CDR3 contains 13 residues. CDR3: CASSVGSTETQYF. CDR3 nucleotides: TGTGCCAGCAGCGTCGGTTCAACGGAGACCCAGTACTTC.

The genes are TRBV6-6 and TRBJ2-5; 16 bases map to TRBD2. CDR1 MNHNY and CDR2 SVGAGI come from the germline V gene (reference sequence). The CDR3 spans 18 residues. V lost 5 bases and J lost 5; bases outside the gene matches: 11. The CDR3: CASSQGTSGRAVGETQYF. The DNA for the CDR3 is TGTGCCAGCAGTCAGGGGACTAGCGGGAGGGCCGTGGGGGAGACCCAGTACTTC.

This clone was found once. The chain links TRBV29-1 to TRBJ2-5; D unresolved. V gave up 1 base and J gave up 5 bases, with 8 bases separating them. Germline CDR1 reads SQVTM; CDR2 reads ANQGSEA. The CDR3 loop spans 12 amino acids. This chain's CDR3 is CSVEGLAETQYF. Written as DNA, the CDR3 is TGCAGCGTTGAAGGCCTCGCGGAGACCCAGTACTTC.

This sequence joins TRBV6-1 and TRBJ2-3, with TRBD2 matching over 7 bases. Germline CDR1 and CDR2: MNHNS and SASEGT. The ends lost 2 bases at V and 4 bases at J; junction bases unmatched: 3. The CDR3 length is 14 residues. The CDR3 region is CASSEPGRADTQYF. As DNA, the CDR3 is TGTGCCAGCAGTGAACCAGGGAGGGCAGATACGCAGTATTTT.

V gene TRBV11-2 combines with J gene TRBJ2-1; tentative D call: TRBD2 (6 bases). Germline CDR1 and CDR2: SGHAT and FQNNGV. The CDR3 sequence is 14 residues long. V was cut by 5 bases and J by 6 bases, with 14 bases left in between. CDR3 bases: TGTGCCAGCAGCCCCGGGACTTGGTCCAATGAGCAGTTCTTC. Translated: CASSPGTWSNEQFF. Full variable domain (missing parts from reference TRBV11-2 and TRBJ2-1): EAGVAQSPRYKIIEKRQSVAFWCNPISGHATLYWYQQILGQGPKLLIQFQNNGVVDDSQLPKDRFSAERLKGVDSTLKIQPAKLEDSAVYLCASSPGTWSNEQFFGPGTRLTVL.

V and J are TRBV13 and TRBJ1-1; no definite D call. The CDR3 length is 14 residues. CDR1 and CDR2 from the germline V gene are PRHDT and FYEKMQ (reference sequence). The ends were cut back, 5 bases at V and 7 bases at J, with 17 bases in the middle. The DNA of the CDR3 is TGTGCCAGCAGCGCGACTGGAGGGAAGGTTGAAGCTTTCTTT. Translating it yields CASSATGGKVEAFF.

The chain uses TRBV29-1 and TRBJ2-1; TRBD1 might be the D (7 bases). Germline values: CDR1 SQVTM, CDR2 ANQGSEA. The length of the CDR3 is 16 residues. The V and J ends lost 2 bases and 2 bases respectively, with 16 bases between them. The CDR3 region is CSVEKGAGGTYNEQFF. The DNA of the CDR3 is TGCAGCGTTGAAAAAGGGGCAGGGGGGACCTACAATGAGCAGTTCTTC.

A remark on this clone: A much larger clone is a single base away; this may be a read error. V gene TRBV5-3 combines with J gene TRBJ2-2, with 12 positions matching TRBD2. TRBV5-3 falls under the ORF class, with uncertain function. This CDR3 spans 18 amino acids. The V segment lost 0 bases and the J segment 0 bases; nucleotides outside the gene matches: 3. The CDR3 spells CARSLGASGGANTGELFF. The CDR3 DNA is TGTGCCAGAAGCTTGGGGGCTAGCGGGGGGGCGAACACCGGGGAGCTGTTTTTT.

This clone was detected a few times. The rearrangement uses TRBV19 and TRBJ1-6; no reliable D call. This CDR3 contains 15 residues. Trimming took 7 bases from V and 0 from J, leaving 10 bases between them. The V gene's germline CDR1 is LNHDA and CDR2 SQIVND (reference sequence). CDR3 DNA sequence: TGTGCCAGTACCGCACAGAGCTCCTATAATTCACCCCTCCACTTT. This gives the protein CASTAQSSYNSPLHF.

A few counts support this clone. DNA for the CDR3: TGTGCCAGCAGCTTGGGACAGGGTTTATCCTACGAGCAGTACTTC. Its translation: CASSLGQGLSYEQYF. The rearrangement links TRBV5-4 to TRBJ2-7, with 7 bases aligning to TRBD1. This CDR3 region has 15 residues. Germline CDR1 and CDR2: SGHNT and YYREEE (reference sequence). V trimming: 0 bases; J trimming: 1 base; junction bases outside the gene matches: 4.